The sequence of this T cell receptor (beta chain) was determined in a study of blood T cell repertoires in COVID-19. Overall study context: The United States, Italy and Spain were the sources of the acute and convalescent COVID-19 samples.

The V and J ends lost 4 bases and 3 bases respectively, with 13 bases between them. The CDR3 totals 14 residues. The germline V gene encodes CDR1 SGHVS and CDR2 FQNEAQ. TCRdb keeps only in-frame clones here, not all; method: immunoSEQ multiplex PCR. This table holds around 300,000 clones, less than 90% found once. Seattle patients were enrolled while actively infected and followed longitudinally. This clonotype originated in a woman between 65 and 79 years old with COVID-19, enrolled during active disease. The sequencing sample was made of peripheral blood. This chain joins TRBV7-8 and TRBJ2-7; perhaps TRBD1 as D (5 bases). The CDR3: CASSSDIQGYEQYF. The DNA of the CDR3 is TGTGCCAGCAGCTCGGACATTCAGGGCTACGAGCAGTACTTC.